Listed here are 22 T cell receptor beta chains from one sample, sequenced in a study of molecular identifiers for immune sequencing clone quantification. One entry per CDR3 protein results from TCRdb running MiXCR on the PCR reads. Here the sample spans a few hundred thousand distinct CDR3 sequences, around 23% being singletons. Sequencing was done on a sample of naive CD8+ T cells from blood, with Jurkat cell RNA spiked in. As to subset: FACS-sorted CD8+CD4-CCR7+CD45RA+ naive T cells. The receptors were gathered from a human donor in good health. Some libraries in this study had Jurkat cell RNA spiked in.

The CDR3, as DNA: TGTGCCTGGAGTTTGGGATACAGCAATCAGCCCCAGCATTTT. Translation gives CAWSLGYSNQPQHF. This chain joins TRBV30 and TRBJ1-5; D not resolved. V shed 2 bases and J shed 1 base, with 9 bases lying between them. Germline assignment: CDR1 GTSNPN and CDR2 SVGIG (reference sequence). The CDR3 has 14 residues.

The chain combines TRBV19 with TRBJ1-2; D might be TRBD1 (5 bases). V was shortened by 4 bases and J by 3 bases, with 18 bases between the two germline ends. The CDR3 extends over 16 amino acids. Germline-derived CDR1 and CDR2 are LNHDA and SQIVND (reference sequence). In DNA form, the CDR3 reads TGTGCCAGTAGTAAGGGACCGGTCGGTATGGACTATGGCTACACCTTC. As protein: CASSKGPVGMDYGYTF.

The chain carries TRBV4-3 and TRBJ2-1, with 8 bases aligning to TRBD2. Germline V CDR1 and CDR2: LGHNA, YSLEER. The CDR3 totals 15 residues. Trimming removed 3 bases from V and 4 bases from J; junction bases left unmatched: 5. This chain's CDR3 is CASSHGLAPYNEQFF. Written as DNA, the CDR3 is TGCGCCAGCAGCCACGGACTAGCACCTTACAATGAGCAGTTCTTC.

The chain carries TRBV30 and TRBJ2-2; D is undetermined. The germline V gene has CDR1 GTSNPN and CDR2 SVGIG (reference sequence). The CDR3 covers 14 residues. Trimming shortened V by 0 bases and J by 0 bases, and 5 bases separated the two germline ends. The CDR3 protein is CAWSVPSNTGELFF. The CDR3 coding sequence is TGTGCCTGGAGTGTACCCTCGAACACCGGGGAGCTGTTTTTT.

This clonotype was recorded only once. The chain couples TRBV11-2 to TRBJ2-7; D gene ambiguous. Germline V lookup: CDR1 SGHAT, CDR2 FQNNGV. The CDR3 covers 15 residues. Deletions cut 1 base from V and 0 bases from J, with 10 bases between. The DNA of the CDR3 is TGTGCCAGCAGCTTAGGGGCGGCGCCCTCCTACGAGCAGTACTTC. Protein: CASSLGAAPSYEQYF.

This clonotype was found many times. The chain recombines TRBV7-9 with TRBJ1-2; no definite D call. Trimming removed 3 bases from V and 1 base from J, with 9 bases in between. Germline V CDR1 and CDR2: SEHNR, FQNEAQ (reference sequence). The CDR3 is 14 amino acids. The CDR3 DNA follows: TGTGCCAGCAGCTTCTCCACCAATAACTATGGCTACACCTTC. Translation gives CASSFSTNNYGYTF. Variable domain in full (rest from reference TRBV7-9 and TRBJ1-2): DTGVSQNPRHKITKRGQNVTFRCDPISEHNRLYWYRQTLGQGPEFLTYFQNEAQLEKSRLLSDRFSAERPKGSFSTLEIQRTEQGDSAMYLCASSFSTNNYGYTFGSGTRLTVV.

This chain links TRBV19 with TRBJ1-5; no definite D call. With 6 bases removed from V and 0 bases from J, the gap between germline ends came to 12 bases. The CDR3 is 15 residues long. The V gene's germline CDR1 is LNHDA and CDR2 SQIVND (reference sequence). CDR3 amino acids: CASSWTGDSNQPQHF. In nucleotides, the CDR3 is TGTGCCAGTAGCTGGACGGGTGATAGCAATCAGCCCCAGCATTTT.

This clonotype has more than one count but fewer than ten. The chain carries TRBV28 and TRBJ1-2; D is uncertain. This CDR3 is 13 amino acids long. The germline gives CDR1 MDHEN, CDR2 SYDVKM. Trimming removed 5 bases at V and 0 bases at J, with 7 bases between. CDR3 sequence: CASSATPNYGYTF. CDR3 DNA: TGTGCCAGCAGTGCGACACCTAACTATGGCTACACCTTC.

This clonotype was seen a few times. The V and J genes are TRBV6-2 or TRBV6-3 and TRBJ1-2; D unresolved. The V gene lost 6 bases and the J gene lost 1 base, with 12 bases spanning the gap. The germline CDR1 and CDR2 sequences are MNHEY and SVGEGT. CDR3 length equals 14 residues. The CDR3 reads CASSQPPNNYGYTF. CDR3 sequence (DNA): TGTGCCAGCAGCCAACCCCCCAATAACTATGGCTACACCTTC.

This clonotype was seen more than once but under ten times. The V and J genes are TRBV18 and TRBJ1-5, with 8 bases aligning to TRBD1. Germline values: CDR1 KGHSH, CDR2 LQKENI. This CDR3 contains 19 residues. Trimming at V came to 0 bases and at J to 0 bases, leaving 10 bases not matched to a gene. This chain's CDR3 is CASSPPEGQAHYSNQPQHF. As DNA, the CDR3 is TGTGCCAGCTCACCACCGGAGGGACAGGCACACTATAGCAATCAGCCCCAGCATTTT.

This clonotype was counted between two and nine times. The J gene is TRBJ2-5, the V gene TRBV2, with D possibly being TRBD2 (6 bases). Between the trimmed V and J ends, which lost 10 bases and 5 bases, there was a span of 17 bases. The CDR3 is made up of 13 amino acids. The germline gives CDR1 SNHLY, CDR2 FYNNEI. The chain's CDR3 is CATEVEGRETQYF. In nucleotides, the CDR3 is TGTGCCACCGAGGTGGAAGGGAGGGAGACCCAGTACTTC.

As to this clonotype: A read error is possible here, since a much larger clone lies one base away. This chain links TRBV5-1 with TRBJ1-1; 11 bases fit TRBD1. V dropped 4 bases and J dropped 6; count of bases not matched to a gene: 5. Germline V gives CDR1 SGHRS, CDR2 YFSETQ. The CDR3 spans 14 residues. The CDR3 nucleotides are TGCGCCAGCAGCGGGGGACAGGGGGTGGCTGAAGCTTTCTTT. Protein: CASSGGQGVAEAFF. The whole variable domain, remainder taken from reference TRBV5-1 and TRBJ1-1, is KAGVTQTPRYLIKTRGQQVTLSCSPISGHRSVSWYQQTPGQGLQFLFEYFSETQRNKGNFPGRFSGRQFSNSRSEMNVSTLELGDSALYLCASSGGQGVAEAFFGQGTRLTVV.

This clonotype was found many times. The chain has TRBV7-9 and TRBJ2-4; no reliable D call. Trimming took 2 bases from V and 0 from J, leaving 11 bases between them. CDR3 length: 16 amino acids. CDR1 and CDR2 from the germline V gene are SEHNR and FQNEAQ (reference sequence). The CDR3 nucleotides read TGTGCCAGCAGCTTAATACCGATATTAGCCAAAAACATTCAGTACTTC. Protein: CASSLIPILAKNIQYF.

This clonotype was observed a few times. The genes are TRBV6-1 and TRBJ1-4, with D possibly matching TRBD1 (5 bases). The V and J ends lost 0 bases and 8 bases respectively, with 19 bases between them. Germline V gives CDR1 MNHNS, CDR2 SASEGT. The CDR3 extends over 17 amino acids. The CDR3 DNA sequence: TGTGCCAGCAGTGAAGCCCACGCCAGGGTGGTGGGGGAAAAACTGTTTTTT. Translating gives CASSEAHARVVGEKLFF.

This clonotype was detected a few times. The chain is built from TRBV30 and TRBJ1-6; 10 nucleotides align to TRBD1. CDR1 and CDR2 from the germline V gene are GTSNPN and SVGIG (reference sequence). The V and J ends lost 4 bases and 7 bases, in that order; junction bases with no gene match: 13. CDR3 length equals 17 residues. CDR3 residues: CAWMVPGTGEGNSPLHF. The DNA for the CDR3 is TGTGCCTGGATGGTGCCCGGGACAGGGGAAGGGAATTCACCCCTCCACTTT.

This clonotype has only a few counts. The chain couples TRBV2 to TRBJ2-3; TRBD2 matches 11 bases. V shed 4 bases, J shed 3 bases, and the junction held 9 bases outside the gene matches. The CDR3 has 17 amino acids. Germline V lookup: CDR1 SNHLY, CDR2 FYNNEI. The CDR3 protein is CASSGLAGGQITDTQYF. The CDR3 DNA is TGTGCCAGCAGTGGGCTAGCGGGGGGCCAAATTACAGATACGCAGTATTTT. Full variable domain (outside the CDR3, taken from reference TRBV2 and TRBJ2-3): EPEVTQTPSHQVTQMGQEVILRCVPISNHLYFYWYRQILGQKVEFLVSFYNNEISEKSEIFDDQFSVERPDGSNFTLKIRSTKLEDSAMYFCASSGLAGGQITDTQYFGPGTRLTVL.

The DNA of the CDR3 is TGCGCCAGCAGTCAACCCCCCAGAGGATTGAACACTGAAGCTTTCTTT. This codes for CASSQPPRGLNTEAFF. The chain employs TRBV23-1 and TRBJ1-1; no reliable D call. TRBV23-1 is an ORF, with its function uncertain. V lost 2 bases and J lost 0, with 13 bases in between. This CDR3 has 16 amino acids.

The chain has TRBV7-9 and TRBJ2-7; D is ambiguous. The ends were cut back, 4 bases at V and 2 bases at J, with 15 bases in the middle. This CDR3 has 15 amino acids. CDR1 is SEHNR, CDR2 FQNEAQ, per germline (reference sequence). CDR3 residues: CASSSPDRLTYEQYF. For the CDR3, the DNA is TGTGCCAGCAGCTCCCCCGACCGACTCACCTACGAGCAGTACTTC.

This clonotype appeared many times. The V call is TRBV7-2, the J call TRBJ2-3; perhaps TRBD2 as D (6 bases). The germline V and J ends were trimmed by 5 bases and 0 bases, with 15 bases remaining between them. CDR3 length equals 16 residues. Germline lookup yields CDR1 SGHTA and CDR2 FQGNSA. CDR3 region: CASSPPGLQSTDTQYF. The CDR3 DNA reads as TGTGCCAGCAGCCCCCCGGGACTCCAAAGCACAGATACGCAGTATTTT.

This clonotype was counted a few times. The chain carries TRBV19 and TRBJ2-5, with D maybe TRBD1 (6 bases). Germline V gene data show CDR1 as LNHDA and CDR2 as SQIVND (reference sequence). The ends were cut back, 3 bases at V and 2 bases at J, with 13 bases in the middle. The CDR3 spans 15 residues. The CDR3 coding sequence is TGTGCCAGTAGTATGTGGACAGCATTACAAGAGACCCAGTACTTC. Protein product: CASSMWTALQETQYF.

Of note for this clonotype: One junction end disagrees with the germline gene, perhaps due to a read error. The genes are TRBV29-1 and TRBJ2-2; D might be TRBD1 or TRBD2, each matching 6 bases. This CDR3 comprises 16 residues. Germline lookup yields CDR1 SQVTM and CDR2 ANQGSEA. The CDR3 DNA reads TGCAGCGTCGAAGCTCAAGAGGACAGAAACACCGGGGGGCTGTTTTTT. It translates to CSVEAQEDRNTGGLFF.

This clonotype came up a few times. This chain joins TRBV29-1 and TRBJ2-1; D gene ambiguous. CDR3 length equals 14 residues. Trimming took off 4 bases at V and 0 bases at J, with 10 bases between the two ends. Germline V gene data show CDR1 as SQVTM and CDR2 as ANQGSEA. CDR3 nucleotide sequence: TGCAGCGTTGTAGACCAGAGCTCCTACAATGAGCAGTTCTTC. Protein: CSVVDQSSYNEQFF.